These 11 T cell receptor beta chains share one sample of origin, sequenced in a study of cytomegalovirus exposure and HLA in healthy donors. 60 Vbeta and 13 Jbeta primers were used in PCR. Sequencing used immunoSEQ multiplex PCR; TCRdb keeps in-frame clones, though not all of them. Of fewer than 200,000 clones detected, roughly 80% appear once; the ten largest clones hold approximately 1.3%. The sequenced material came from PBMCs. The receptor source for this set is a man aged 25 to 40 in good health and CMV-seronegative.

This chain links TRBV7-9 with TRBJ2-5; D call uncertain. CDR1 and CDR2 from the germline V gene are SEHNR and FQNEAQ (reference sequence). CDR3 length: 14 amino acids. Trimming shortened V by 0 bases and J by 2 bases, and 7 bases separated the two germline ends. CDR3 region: CASSLAPDQETQYF. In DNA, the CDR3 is TGTGCCAGCAGCTTAGCGCCAGATCAAGAGACCCAGTACTTC.

The CDR3 coding sequence is TGTGCCAGCAGCTCGGGACTAGCGGGAGGGGGCACAGATACGCAGTATTTT. Amino acid sequence: CASSSGLAGGGTDTQYF. The rearrangement links TRBV5-4 to TRBJ2-3; 16 nucleotides agree with TRBD2. Germline lookup yields CDR1 SGHNT and CDR2 YYREEE (reference sequence). V lost 3 bases to trimming and J lost 1 base; unmatched junction nucleotides: 2. CDR3 size: 17 residues.

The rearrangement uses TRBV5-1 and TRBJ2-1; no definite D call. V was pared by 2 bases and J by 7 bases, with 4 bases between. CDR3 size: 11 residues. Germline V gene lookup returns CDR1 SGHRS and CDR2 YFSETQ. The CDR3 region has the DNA TGCGCCAGCAGCTTAGAGAATGAGCAGTTCTTC. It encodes CASSLENEQFF.

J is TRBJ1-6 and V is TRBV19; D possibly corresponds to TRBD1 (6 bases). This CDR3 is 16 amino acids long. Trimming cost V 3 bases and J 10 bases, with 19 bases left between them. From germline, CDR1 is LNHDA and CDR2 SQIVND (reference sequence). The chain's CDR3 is CASSMRRAGDRSPLHF. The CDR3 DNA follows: TGTGCCAGTAGTATGCGCAGGGCAGGGGATAGGTCACCCCTCCACTTT. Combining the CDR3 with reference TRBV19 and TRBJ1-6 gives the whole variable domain DGGITQSPKYLFRKEGQNVTLSCEQNLNHDAMYWYRQDPGQGLRLIYYSQIVNDFQKGDIAEGYSVSREKKESFPLTVTSAQKNPTAFYLCASSMRRAGDRSPLHFGNGTRLTVT.

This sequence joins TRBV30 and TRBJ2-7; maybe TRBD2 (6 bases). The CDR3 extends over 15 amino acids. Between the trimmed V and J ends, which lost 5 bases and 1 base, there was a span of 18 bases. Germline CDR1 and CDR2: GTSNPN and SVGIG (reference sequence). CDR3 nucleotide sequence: TGTGCCTGGGCCCGACCGGGACTTGCGTCCTACGAGCAGTACTTC. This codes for CAWARPGLASYEQYF.

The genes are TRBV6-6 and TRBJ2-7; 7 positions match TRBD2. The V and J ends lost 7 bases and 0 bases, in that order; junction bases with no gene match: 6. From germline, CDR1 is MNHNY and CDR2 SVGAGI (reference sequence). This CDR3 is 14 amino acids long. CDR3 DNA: TGTGCCAGCACCCACAGCGGGACCTCCTACGAGCAGTACTTC. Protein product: CASTHSGTSYEQYF.

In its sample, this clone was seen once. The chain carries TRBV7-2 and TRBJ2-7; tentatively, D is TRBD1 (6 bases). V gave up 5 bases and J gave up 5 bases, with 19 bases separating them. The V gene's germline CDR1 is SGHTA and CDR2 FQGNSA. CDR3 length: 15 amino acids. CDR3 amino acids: CASSPLWGRGHEQYF. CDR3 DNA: TGTGCCAGCAGCCCCTTGTGGGGCAGGGGCCACGAGCAGTACTTC. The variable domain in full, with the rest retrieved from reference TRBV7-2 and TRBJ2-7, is GAGVSQSPSNKVTEKGKDVELRCDPISGHTALYWYRQSLGQGLEFLIYFQGNSAPDKSGLPSDRFSAERTGGSVSTLTIQRTQQEDSAVYLCASSPLWGRGHEQYFGPGTRLTVT.

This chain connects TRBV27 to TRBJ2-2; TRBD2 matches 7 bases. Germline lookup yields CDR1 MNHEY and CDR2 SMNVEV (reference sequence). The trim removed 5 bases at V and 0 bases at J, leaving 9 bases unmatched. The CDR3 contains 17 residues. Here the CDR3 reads CASSVTLATSNTGELFF. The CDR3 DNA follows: TGTGCCAGCAGTGTCACACTAGCGACTTCGAACACCGGGGAGCTGTTTTTT.

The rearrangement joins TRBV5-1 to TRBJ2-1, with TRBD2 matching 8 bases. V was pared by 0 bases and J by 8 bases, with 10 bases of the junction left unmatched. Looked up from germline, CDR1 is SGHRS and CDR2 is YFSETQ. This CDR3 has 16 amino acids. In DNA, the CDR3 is TGCGCCAGCAGCTTGGAGGGCAGCGGGAGTACCGATGAGCAGTTCTTC. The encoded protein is CASSLEGSGSTDEQFF.

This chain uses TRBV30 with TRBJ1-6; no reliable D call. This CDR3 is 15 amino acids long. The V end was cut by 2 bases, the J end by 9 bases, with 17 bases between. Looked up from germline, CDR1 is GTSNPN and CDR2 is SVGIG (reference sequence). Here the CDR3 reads CAWSRFEGIGSPLHF. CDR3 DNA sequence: TGTGCCTGGAGTCGATTCGAGGGAATCGGTTCACCCCTCCACTTT.

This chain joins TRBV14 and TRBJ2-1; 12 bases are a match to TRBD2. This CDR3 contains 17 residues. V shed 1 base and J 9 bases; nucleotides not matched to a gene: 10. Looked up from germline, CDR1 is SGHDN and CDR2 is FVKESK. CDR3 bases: TGTGCCAGCAGCCAAGTAACTAGCGGGGGGCCTTTAGGTGAGCAGTTCTTC. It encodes CASSQVTSGGPLGEQFF.